What follows describes a single T cell receptor (beta chain). Across fewer than 25 US areas, participants ranged in age from about 18 to 90 years. Libraries were prepared by immunoSEQ multiplex PCR; TCRdb keeps only in-frame clonotypes and omits some of them. The top ten clones hold under 4% of a sample with fewer than 250,000 clones, roughly 84% of them seen once. These data originate in a study of blood T cell repertoires in COVID-19. Looking at the study overall: The analysed material was cDNA or gDNA that came from T cells, B-cell-depleted T cells, or PBMCs.

The CDR3 contains 13 residues. V was cut by 3 bases and J by 6 bases, with 9 bases left in between. Per the germline V gene, CDR1 is MNHEY and CDR2 is SMNVEV (reference sequence). Sequencing was performed on PBMCs or T cells enriched from blood (not recorded which). The rearrangement uses TRBV27 and TRBJ2-1; D is unresolved. The TCR was taken from a woman under 40 who had recovered from COVID-19. The CDR3 bases are TGTGCCAGCAGTTTTCCCCCCCTCAATGAGCAGTTCTTC. It codes for CASSFPPLNEQFF.